In its sample, the clone carrying this TCR beta chain was seen many times. Its target is unknown. The germline V and J ends were trimmed by 2 bases and 5 bases, with 15 bases remaining between them. The CDR3 has 16 residues. In germline, CDR1 is SEHNR, CDR2 FQNEAQ (reference sequence). This sample stems from a study of spatial heterogeneity in lung cancer. Time point defined: sample taken at primary tumor resection. No cells were sorted before sequencing. The whole RNA sequenced was extracted from tumor, nontumor lung or frozen PBMC. Findings and limits, study-wide: Blood showed ubiquitous tumor TCRs more often at resection than at routine follow-up.

TCR cDNA molecules each had a unique molecular identifier. TCRdb re-called the 5' RACE reads through MiXCR, storing one row per CDR3 protein. This table has tens of thousands of distinct CDR3 sequences, 5.5% to 7.5% appearing once. J is TRBJ2-2 and V is TRBV7-9; D may be TRBD2 (7 bases). The TCR sequence derives from a male donor with early-stage non-small cell lung cancer. Sample: PBMCs, taken at surgery. CDR3 sequence (DNA): TGTGCCAGCAGCTTAATCCGGGGGGCGGATACCGGGGAGCTGTTTTTT. It yields the protein CASSLIRGADTGELFF.